These 30 T cell receptor beta chains were all obtained from the same sample, sequenced in a study of cytomegalovirus exposure and HLA in healthy donors. Both 60 Vbeta primers and 13 Jbeta primers went into the PCR. Method: immunoSEQ multiplex PCR; TCRdb's copy keeps in-frame clones and lacks some. Found here are about 150,000 clones, roughly three quarters of them singletons; the top ten hold 2.2%. The material sequenced was PBMCs. These receptors came from a man aged 25-45 years in good health and CMV-seronegative.

The J gene is TRBJ1-3, the V gene TRBV30; D might be TRBD1 (5 bases). Germline V gene lookup returns CDR1 GTSNPN and CDR2 SVGIG (reference sequence). The CDR3 length is 13 residues. V shed 4 bases and J shed 2 bases, with 9 bases lying between them. The CDR3 spells CAWTPGAGNTIYF. The CDR3 nucleotides read TGTGCCTGGACACCGGGGGCTGGAAACACCATATATTTT.

This chain links TRBV28 with TRBJ2-1; 11 bases are a match to TRBD2. The CDR3 covers 15 residues. Trimming took 6 bases from V and 7 from J; bases not matched to a gene: 8. Looked up from germline, CDR1 is MDHEN and CDR2 is SYDVKM. CDR3 in DNA: TGTGCCAGCAGAACCTTGACTAGCGGGATTAATGAGCAGTTCTTC. This sequence encodes CASRTLTSGINEQFF.

In DNA, the CDR3 is TGTGCCAGCGCTCGACAGGGTGGCACTGAAGCTTTCTTT. This codes for CASARQGGTEAFF. J is TRBJ1-1 and V is TRBV14; 7 bases are a match to TRBD1. Germline V CDR1 and CDR2: SGHDN, FVKESK. V trimming: 8 bases; J trimming: 4 bases; junction bases outside the gene matches: 7. This CDR3 contains 13 residues.

V and J are TRBV5-4 and TRBJ2-1; TRBD2 matches 7 bases. Germline CDR1 reads SGHNT; CDR2 reads YYREEE (reference sequence). The V and J ends lost 0 bases and 4 bases, in that order; junction bases with no gene match: 10. The CDR3 runs to 17 residues. The CDR3 sequence: CASSLGGRGSLYNEQFF. The DNA of the CDR3 is TGTGCCAGCAGCTTGGGCGGGAGAGGATCCTTATACAATGAGCAGTTCTTC.

The rearrangement joins TRBV10-3 to TRBJ2-2; 7 bases agree with TRBD2. V gave up 0 bases and J gave up 3 bases; unmatched junction bases: 16. This CDR3 has 20 amino acids. Per germline, CDR1 ENHRY and CDR2 SYGVKD. The CDR3 region has the DNA TGTGCCATCAGTGAGTCGGAGACGGGAGGCGGGAGATCGGACACCGGGGAGCTGTTTTTT. Translating it yields CAISESETGGGRSDTGELFF.

The chain is built from TRBV11-3 and TRBJ2-1, with D perhaps TRBD1 (6 bases). Per germline, CDR1 SGHNT and CDR2 YENEEA. V was shortened by 4 bases and J by 4 bases, with 11 bases between the two germline ends. The CDR3 totals 14 residues. The CDR3 is CASSSTGQYNEQFF. CDR3 DNA sequence: TGTGCCAGCAGCTCGACGGGACAATACAATGAGCAGTTCTTC.

The chain has TRBV28 and TRBJ2-3; the match to TRBD1 covers 8 bases. The V gene end was trimmed by 7 bases and the J gene end by 5 bases; junction bases not matched to a gene: 8. CDR3 length: 14 amino acids. Germline V CDR1 and CDR2: MDHEN, SYDVKM. The CDR3 sequence is CASTAGQVQDTQYF. DNA of the CDR3: TGTGCCAGCACCGCGGGACAGGTTCAAGATACGCAGTATTTT.

The chain carries TRBV25-1 and TRBJ2-7; unclear D gene. Trimming shortened V by 4 bases and J by 2 bases, and 15 bases separated the two germline ends. Per the germline V gene, CDR1 is MGHDK and CDR2 is SYGVNS. The CDR3 spans 15 residues. The CDR3 protein is CASSAIDSSTYEQYF. For the CDR3, the DNA is TGTGCCAGCAGTGCAATCGATTCTTCTACCTACGAGCAGTACTTC.

This clone appeared once. The rearrangement links TRBV10-3 to TRBJ1-2; 7 bases are shared with TRBD1. The germline gives CDR1 ENHRY, CDR2 SYGVKD. The CDR3 length is 15 residues. The trim removed 2 bases at V and 6 bases at J, leaving 9 bases unmatched. CDR3 sequence (DNA): TGTGCCATCAGTGAGCCGTACAGGGGAAGGGATGGCTACACCTTC. Protein: CAISEPYRGRDGYTF.

V and J are TRBV28 and TRBJ2-1; 10 nucleotides line up with TRBD2. Looked up from germline, CDR1 is MDHEN and CDR2 is SYDVKM. The CDR3 length is 16 residues. The J segment lost 4 bases and the V segment lost 6 bases, leaving 9 bases of the junction unmatched. The CDR3 DNA is TGTGCCAGCAGCACCAACGGACTAGCGGCGTACAATGAGCAGTTCTTC. Its protein product is CASSTNGLAAYNEQFF. The full variable domain, rest sourced from reference TRBV28 and TRBJ2-1, is DVKVTQSSRYLVKRTGEKVFLECVQDMDHENMFWYRQDPGLGLRLIYFSYDVKMKEKGDIPEGYSVSREKKERFSLILESASTNQTSMYLCASSTNGLAAYNEQFFGPGTRLTVL.

The V and J genes are TRBV5-1 and TRBJ2-1, with 7 bases matching TRBD1. Looked up from germline, CDR1 is SGHRS and CDR2 is YFSETQ. The CDR3 is made up of 15 amino acids. The J segment lost 2 bases and the V segment lost 2 bases, leaving 4 bases of the junction unmatched. The CDR3 protein is CASSLQGRTYNEQFF. As DNA, the CDR3 is TGCGCCAGCAGCTTACAGGGGCGTACCTACAATGAGCAGTTCTTC. Full variable domain (remainder filled in from reference TRBV5-1 and TRBJ2-1): KAGVTQTPRYLIKTRGQQVTLSCSPISGHRSVSWYQQTPGQGLQFLFEYFSETQRNKGNFPGRFSGRQFSNSRSEMNVSTLELGDSALYLCASSLQGRTYNEQFFGPGTRLTVL.

A few counts support this clone. The J gene is TRBJ2-1, the V gene TRBV28; 8 bases agree with TRBD1. This CDR3 has 15 amino acids. Germline-derived CDR1 and CDR2 are MDHEN and SYDVKM. J was trimmed by 7 bases and V by 2 bases; bases with no gene match: 7. CDR3 nucleotide sequence: TGTGCCAGCAGTTTACCTCGACAGGGGCGGAATGAGCAGTTCTTC. It encodes CASSLPRQGRNEQFF.

A remark on this clone: Germline is not matched at one junction end, which may reflect a read error. The chain joins TRBV7-9 to TRBJ1-5; TRBD1 matches 11 bases. CDR1 is SEHNR, CDR2 FQNEAQ, per germline (reference sequence). There are 18 residues in the CDR3. CDR3 loop: CASSLGDRGIISDQPQHF. The CDR3 nucleotides are TGTGCCAGCAGCTTAGGGGACAGGGGGATCATTAGCGATCAGCCCCAGCATTTT.

This rearrangement joins TRBV29-1 to TRBJ2-3, with a weak D call TRBD2 (6 bases). CDR3 length equals 13 residues. V was pared by 6 bases and J by 1 base, with 11 bases between. Germline CDR1 is SQVTM and CDR2 is ANQGSEA. CDR3 in amino acids: CSVSRDGTDTQYF. The CDR3 nucleotides are TGCAGCGTCTCGCGGGATGGCACAGATACGCAGTATTTT.

The rearrangement uses TRBV7-2 and TRBJ2-7; D is possibly TRBD2 (6 bases). CDR3 length equals 15 residues. Trimming removed 4 bases at V and 5 bases at J, with 18 bases between. Germline V lookup: CDR1 SGHTA, CDR2 FQGNSA. CDR3 amino acids: CASSSTTSGGDEQYF. CDR3 DNA: TGTGCCAGCAGCTCCACTACGTCCGGCGGGGACGAGCAGTACTTC. The full variable domain, in which reference TRBV7-2 and TRBJ2-7 provide the parts outside the CDR3, is GAGVSQSPSNKVTEKGKDVELRCDPISGHTALYWYRQSLGQGLEFLIYFQGNSAPDKSGLPSDRFSAERTGGSVSTLTIQRTQQEDSAVYLCASSSTTSGGDEQYFGPGTRLTVT.

This rearrangement joins TRBV28 to TRBJ1-6, with D possibly TRBD1 on 5 matching bases. Trimming pared 5 bases from V and 6 bases from J, leaving 17 bases between. The CDR3 totals 16 residues. Germline V gives CDR1 MDHEN, CDR2 SYDVKM. CDR3 region: CASSTYTSGANSPLHF. Here the CDR3 DNA reads TGTGCCAGCAGTACATACACTTCTGGGGCTAATTCACCCCTCCACTTT.

The chain is built from TRBV30 and TRBJ2-2, with D possibly being TRBD2 (6 bases). Germline V gene lookup returns CDR1 GTSNPN and CDR2 SVGIG (reference sequence). V was clipped by 0 bases and J by 4 bases, with 12 bases between them. This CDR3 has 15 residues. CDR3 loop: CAWSVRREGTGELFF. Written as DNA, the CDR3 is TGTGCCTGGAGTGTGCGGCGGGAAGGCACCGGGGAGCTGTTTTTT.

V and J are TRBV6-5 and TRBJ1-1; 7 bases map to TRBD1. CDR3 size: 15 residues. From germline, CDR1 is MNHEY and CDR2 SVGAGI. Germline trimming cut 4 bases from V and 6 bases from J; bases unmatched to any gene: 11. The CDR3 here is CASSSPDRAISEAFF. The DNA for the CDR3 is TGTGCCAGCAGTTCTCCCGACAGGGCGATCTCTGAAGCTTTCTTT.

This rearrangement joins TRBV28 to TRBJ2-3, with TRBD2 as a possible D gene (6 bases). With 7 bases removed from V and 6 bases from J, the gap between germline ends came to 20 bases. The germline gives CDR1 MDHEN, CDR2 SYDVKM. This CDR3 contains 15 residues. CDR3 amino acids: CASTEPTSISDTQYF. For the CDR3, the DNA is TGTGCCAGCACCGAACCGACTAGTATTTCGGATACGCAGTATTTT. Full variable domain (outside the CDR3, taken from reference TRBV28 and TRBJ2-3): DVKVTQSSRYLVKRTGEKVFLECVQDMDHENMFWYRQDPGLGLRLIYFSYDVKMKEKGDIPEGYSVSREKKERFSLILESASTNQTSMYLCASTEPTSISDTQYFGPGTRLTVL.

This chain uses TRBV15 with TRBJ2-3, with 9 nucleotides matching TRBD1. The CDR3 length is 15 residues. J gave up 4 bases and V 3 bases, and 5 bases lay outside the gene matches. The V gene's germline CDR1 is LNHNV and CDR2 YYDKDF (reference sequence). As DNA, the CDR3 is TGTGCCACCAGCAGGCGACAGGGGGTGGCAGATACGCAGTATTTT. Amino acid sequence: CATSRRQGVADTQYF.

This clone appeared once. The chain carries TRBV4-1 and TRBJ2-2; TRBD2 is a possible D gene (6 bases). V lost 3 bases, J lost 0 bases, and 8 bases lay in between. The CDR3 is 15 amino acids. Germline assignment: CDR1 MGHRA and CDR2 YSYEKL. The CDR3 reads CASSQGLTNTGELFF. The CDR3 nucleotides are TGCGCCAGCAGCCAGGGACTCACGAACACCGGGGAGCTGTTTTTT.

V is TRBV6-5 and J is TRBJ1-3; 9 nucleotides line up with TRBD1. The trim removed 6 bases at V and 5 bases at J, leaving 5 bases unmatched. Germline V gene sequence: CDR1 MNHEY, CDR2 SVGAGI. The CDR3 runs 14 residues. The CDR3 DNA reads as TGTGCCAGCAGACGCACAGGGGGCCGAAACACCATATATTTT. Residues: CASRRTGGRNTIYF.

This clone has a single count. The chain employs TRBV15 and TRBJ2-1; possibly TRBD2 for D (5 bases). The CDR3 runs to 14 residues. The germline CDR1 and CDR2 sequences are LNHNV and YYDKDF (reference sequence). Trimming took off 7 bases at V and 9 bases at J, with 19 bases between the two ends. CDR3 sequence: CATTRTGIRGEQFF. CDR3 nucleotides: TGTGCCACCACCCGGACGGGAATACGGGGTGAGCAGTTCTTC.

The count of this clone is one. This chain connects TRBV7-8 to TRBJ2-7; 11 nucleotides agree with TRBD2. Germline assignment: CDR1 SGHVS and CDR2 FQNEAQ. J gave up 6 bases and V 3 bases, and 10 bases lay outside the gene matches. This CDR3 is built from 16 residues. The CDR3, as DNA: TGTGCCAGCAGCTTGGCTAGACTAGCGGGATCAGCCGAGCAGTACTTC. This sequence encodes CASSLARLAGSAEQYF.

The rearrangement links TRBV6-6 to TRBJ1-1; a possible D gene is TRBD1 (5 bases). The ends were cut back, 8 bases at V and 1 base at J, with 14 bases in the middle. CDR1 and CDR2 from the germline V gene are MNHNY and SVGAGI (reference sequence). The CDR3 is made up of 14 amino acids. CDR3 amino acids: CASAQSGANTEAFF. The DNA of the CDR3 is TGTGCCAGCGCCCAAAGCGGGGCGAACACTGAAGCTTTCTTT.

The chain carries TRBV7-6 and TRBJ1-2, with D possibly being TRBD1 (6 bases). Germline values: CDR1 SGHVS, CDR2 FNYEAQ. V dropped 1 base and J dropped 7 bases, with 13 bases sitting between them. This CDR3 has 14 residues. CDR3 DNA: TGTGCCAGCAGCTTAGGGGCAGGGGAGATTGGCTACACCTTC. Translation: CASSLGAGEIGYTF. Full variable domain (outside the CDR3, taken from reference TRBV7-6 and TRBJ1-2): GAGVSQSPRYKVTKRGQDVALRCDPISGHVSLYWYRQALGQGPEFLTYFNYEAQQDKSGLPNDRFSAERPEGSISTLTIQRTEQRDSAMYRCASSLGAGEIGYTFGSGTRLTVV.

The chain is built from TRBV29-1 and TRBJ2-7; D gene unclear. The V gene's germline CDR1 is SQVTM and CDR2 ANQGSEA. The CDR3 extends over 13 amino acids. Trimming cost V 7 bases and J 4 bases, with 17 bases left between them. The CDR3 loop reads CSAGEVLRYEQYF. In DNA, the CDR3 is TGCAGCGCGGGTGAGGTTCTCCGATACGAGCAGTACTTC.

A few counts support this clone. The genes are TRBV5-1 and TRBJ1-1; D perhaps matches TRBD1 (5 bases). V lost 6 bases and J lost 7, with 10 bases in between. The CDR3 covers 11 residues. The germline CDR1 and CDR2 sequences are SGHRS and YFSETQ. CDR3 bases: TGCGCCAGCAAAGGGGAGGTTGAAGCTTTCTTT. This translates into CASKGEVEAFF. The full variable domain, rest sourced from reference TRBV5-1 and TRBJ1-1, is KAGVTQTPRYLIKTRGQQVTLSCSPISGHRSVSWYQQTPGQGLQFLFEYFSETQRNKGNFPGRFSGRQFSNSRSEMNVSTLELGDSALYLCASKGEVEAFFGQGTRLTVV.

This clone was observed a single time. The gene calls are TRBV18 and TRBJ2-7; D unresolved. CDR1 KGHSH and CDR2 LQKENI come from the germline V gene. Trimming removed 3 bases at V and 2 bases at J, with 11 bases between. This CDR3 is 14 amino acids long. The DNA of the CDR3 is TGTGCCAGCTCACCGAGCCACTTAGCCTACGAGCAGTACTTC. Translation gives CASSPSHLAYEQYF.

The chain couples TRBV28 to TRBJ1-2; 9 bases match TRBD1. This CDR3 is built from 15 residues. CDR1 is MDHEN, CDR2 SYDVKM, per germline. V lost 6 bases to trimming and J lost 2 bases; unmatched junction nucleotides: 7. CDR3 loop: CASRLAGTGNYGYTF. CDR3 DNA: TGTGCCAGCAGACTAGCCGGGACAGGGAACTATGGCTACACCTTC.